The entry below gives a single T cell receptor beta chain sequence along with its context. These data originate in a study of blood T cell repertoires in COVID-19. About the research overall: Acute and convalescent COVID-19 specimens originated in the United States, Italy and Spain. Sources were T cells, B-cell-depleted T cells, or PBMCs; the material itself was cDNA or gDNA.

Sequenced by immunoSEQ multiplex PCR; TCRdb stores in-frame clones only, minus some. Of more than 95,000 clones detected, roughly four fifths appear once; the ten largest clones hold 15%. CDR1 is PRHDT, CDR2 FYEKMQ, per germline (reference sequence). The CDR3 sequence is 16 residues long. V lost 2 bases to trimming and J lost 7 bases, with 21 bases between them. The V and J genes are TRBV13 and TRBJ2-7; perhaps TRBD2 as D (5 bases). This receptor was taken from a woman aged 80 or older with acute or convalescent COVID-19. Input material: peripheral blood. CDR3 nucleotide sequence: TGTGCCAGCAGCTTAATAGTTAGCGCGACTGTGGGGGAGCAGTACTTC. Translation: CASSLIVSATVGEQYF.